Below are 18 T cell receptor beta chains sequenced from a single sample in a study of CD8+ T cells in alopecia areata. Following RNA extraction, reverse transcription yielded cDNA that acted as the sequencing template. Here immunoSEQ multiplex PCR was the method, and the copy in TCRdb shows in-frame clones only, minus some. This table has approximately 200,000 clones, roughly two fifths appearing once. Regarding treatment: oral pan-JAK inhibitor, 5-10 mg twice daily. The sequenced sample was CD4+ T cells sorted from blood, obtained at approximately week 37, from a patient treated with tofacitinib. Source of these receptors: a human donor with alopecia areata.

This clone has a single count. The V and J genes are TRBV2 and TRBJ2-5; TRBD1 agrees at 10 bases. This CDR3 region has 16 residues. Trimming at V came to 6 bases and at J to 3 bases, leaving 10 bases not matched to a gene. The germline CDR1 and CDR2 sequences are SNHLY and FYNNEI. The DNA for the CDR3 is TGTGCCAGCAGAGGAGACAGGGGGCGCCTCGAAGAGACCCAGTACTTC. It translates to CASRGDRGRLEETQYF.

This clone was seen only a few times. This chain connects TRBV28 to TRBJ2-7, with 14 bases aligning to TRBD2. The CDR3 spans 14 residues. Germline trimming cut 10 bases from V and 2 bases from J; bases unmatched to any gene: 4. Germline values: CDR1 MDHEN, CDR2 SYDVKM. The DNA of the CDR3 is TGTGCCACCGTGACTAGCGGGAGGGCCTACGAGCAGTACTTC. This codes for CATVTSGRAYEQYF.

The chain uses TRBV10-3 and TRBJ2-2; possibly TRBD1 for D (5 bases). The germline V gene encodes CDR1 ENHRY and CDR2 SYGVKD. The V gene lost 4 bases and the J gene lost 5 bases, with 11 bases spanning the gap. The CDR3 is 14 residues long. The DNA for the CDR3 is TGTGCCATCAGTGTCAATCAGGGTACCGGGGAGCTGTTTTTT. It translates to CAISVNQGTGELFF.

This chain uses TRBV30 with TRBJ2-1; maybe TRBD2 (7 bases). The CDR3 totals 15 residues. Trimming removed 2 bases from V and 0 bases from J, with 11 bases in between. Germline CDR1 is GTSNPN and CDR2 is SVGIG (reference sequence). CDR3 loop: CAWSRGEGSYNEQFF. As DNA, the CDR3 is TGTGCCTGGAGTAGGGGGGAGGGCTCCTACAATGAGCAGTTCTTC.

The genes are TRBV30 and TRBJ2-7; D may be TRBD2 (6 bases). This CDR3 has 17 residues. CDR1 and CDR2 from the germline V gene are GTSNPN and SVGIG (reference sequence). Trimming took off 4 bases at V and 0 bases at J, with 22 bases between the two ends. The CDR3 nucleotides read TGTGCCTGGAAGAAGGAAACCTTTCGGGGGAGCTCCTACGAGCAGTACTTC. It specifies CAWKKETFRGSSYEQYF.

This chain uses TRBV30 with TRBJ1-2, with 8 nucleotides matching TRBD1. This CDR3 has 14 residues. From germline, CDR1 is GTSNPN and CDR2 SVGIG (reference sequence). V lost 4 bases, J lost 5 bases, and 9 bases stayed unmatched. The CDR3 coding sequence is TGTGCCTGGAATCAGGGGGCGACATCGTATGGCTACACCTTC. It translates to CAWNQGATSYGYTF.

This clone was seen a few times. This rearrangement joins TRBV7-9 to TRBJ2-2, with a weak D call TRBD1 (5 bases). Trimming pared 4 bases from V and 9 bases from J, leaving 12 bases between. The CDR3 spans 13 residues. In germline, CDR1 is SEHNR, CDR2 FQNEAQ (reference sequence). DNA of the CDR3: TGTGCCAGCAGCTCACAGGAATCCCGGGAGCTGTTTTTT. It encodes CASSSQESRELFF.

V is TRBV4-1 and J is TRBJ2-3, with 7 bases lining up with TRBD2. The CDR3 is made up of 16 amino acids. Germline CDR1 reads MGHRA; CDR2 reads YSYEKL. V shed 4 bases, J shed 0 bases, and the junction held 7 bases outside the gene matches. CDR3 loop: CASSLTFSGSTDTQYF. DNA of the CDR3: TGCGCCAGCAGCCTTACCTTTAGCGGGAGCACAGATACGCAGTATTTT.

The rearrangement uses TRBV6-5 and TRBJ2-3; a weak D match, TRBD1 (5 bases). Trimming took 1 base from V and 6 from J, leaving 11 bases between them. This CDR3 contains 14 residues. CDR1 and CDR2 (germline): MNHEY, SVGAGI. Here the CDR3 DNA reads TGTGCCAGCAGTTACTTGCAGGGAAGGGATACGCAGTATTTT. Residues: CASSYLQGRDTQYF.

This chain connects TRBV10-3 to TRBJ2-7; 9 nucleotides line up with TRBD1. The V gene end was trimmed by 0 bases and the J gene end by 5 bases; junction bases not matched to a gene: 5. Germline CDR1 and CDR2: ENHRY and SYGVKD. The length of the CDR3 is 15 residues. In nucleotides, the CDR3 is TGTGCCATCAGTGAGTCAACAGGGGGCTTCCACGAGCAGTACTTC. Its protein is CAISESTGGFHEQYF.

V usage is TRBV7-8 and J usage is TRBJ1-5; no definite D call. The CDR3 consists of 13 residues. With 3 bases removed from V and 1 base from J, the gap between germline ends came to 4 bases. Germline V gene sequence: CDR1 SGHVS, CDR2 FQNEAQ. Here the CDR3 reads CASSFQSNQPQHF. The CDR3 DNA reads TGTGCCAGCAGCTTTCAAAGCAATCAGCCCCAGCATTTT.

In its sample, this clone was seen a few times. This specimen includes other DNA sequences encoding the same CDR3. DNA of the CDR3: TGTGCCAGCAGCTTAGGGGGCTATGGCTACACCTTC. Amino acid sequence: CASSLGGYGYTF. The rearrangement links TRBV7-2 to TRBJ1-2, with unresolved D. The V end was cut by 1 base, the J end by 4 bases, with 4 bases between. Germline CDR1 reads SGHTA; CDR2 reads FQGNSA. This CDR3 is built from 12 residues.

The chain joins TRBV15 to TRBJ2-2; D is ambiguous. V was cut by 3 bases and J by 3 bases, with 14 bases left in between. Germline assignment: CDR1 LNHNV and CDR2 YYDKDF (reference sequence). This CDR3 has 16 amino acids. Written as DNA, the CDR3 is TGTGCCACCAGCAGGCTGTATTTCGGGTACACCGGGGAGCTGTTTTTT. Its translation: CATSRLYFGYTGELFF.

This clone was found a few times. The chain is built from TRBV9 and TRBJ2-1; D call uncertain. Germline CDR1 is SGDLS and CDR2 is YYNGEE. The CDR3 is 16 residues long. V gave up 4 bases and J gave up 6 bases, with 20 bases separating them. Written as DNA, the CDR3 is TGTGCCAGCAGCCTAAGTAAGGGTTTTTGGGGCAATGAGCAGTTCTTC. Protein sequence: CASSLSKGFWGNEQFF.

This clone turned up a few times. The chain recombines TRBV30 with TRBJ2-6; D not resolved. V was shortened by 0 bases and J by 3 bases, with 3 bases between the two germline ends. The CDR3 extends over 13 amino acids. Germline V gene data show CDR1 as GTSNPN and CDR2 as SVGIG (reference sequence). The DNA for the CDR3 is TGTGCCTGGAGTGTTTTTGGGGCCAACGTCCTGACTTTC. Translated: CAWSVFGANVLTF.

The gene calls are TRBV6-5 and TRBJ2-2; weak D call: TRBD1 (5 bases). Deletions cut 6 bases from V and 13 bases from J, with 18 bases between. Germline-derived CDR1 and CDR2 are MNHEY and SVGAGI. This CDR3 comprises 13 residues. DNA for the CDR3: TGTGCCAGCAGCCGTACAGGTTCCCGCGGGCTGTTTTTT. Amino acid sequence: CASSRTGSRGLFF.

The V gene is TRBV30, the J gene TRBJ2-1; TRBD2 aligns across 9 bases. After removal of 7 bases from V and 4 bases from J, the junction contained 14 bases not matched to a gene. The CDR3 has 16 amino acids. CDR1 and CDR2 (germline): GTSNPN, SVGIG (reference sequence). The CDR3 loop reads CASDGGSSGTYNEQFF. In DNA, the CDR3 is TGTGCCTCGGACGGAGGGTCTAGCGGGACGTACAATGAGCAGTTCTTC.

This clone occurred a few times. Within the sample, other DNA sequences also encode this same CDR3. The genes are TRBV29-1 and TRBJ2-3; no definite D call. Germline V gives CDR1 SQVTM, CDR2 ANQGSEA. This CDR3 is built from 11 residues. V was clipped by 6 bases and J by 2 bases, with 6 bases between them. CDR3 sequence (DNA): TGCAGCGTCAAGGACACAGATACGCAGTATTTT. Amino acid sequence: CSVKDTDTQYF.